This TCR beta chain was found in a study of T cell repertoires in cytomegalovirus infection. This CDR3 region has 15 residues. V lost 0 bases, J lost 4 bases, and 12 bases lay in between. Germline V gives CDR1 LGHNA, CDR2 YSLEER. As concerns this clonotype: No antigen is known for it.

TCRdb re-derived calls from the reads in MiXCR, one entry per CDR3 protein. The data hold approximately 1,000,000 distinct CDR3 sequences, with roughly 31% observed a single time. The V and J genes are TRBV4-3 and TRBJ1-1; D is undetermined. Sequences were derived from cultured CD8+ T cells from PBMCs, sampled from culture after CMV antigen stimulation. The receptor comes from a human donor in good health (CMV status not recorded). Some clones in this sample may be carry-over from other donors' samples. The CDR3, as DNA: TGCGCCAGCAGCCAAGATTGGTCTCGGGGCACTGAAGCTTTCTTT. This sequence encodes CASSQDWSRGTEAFF.